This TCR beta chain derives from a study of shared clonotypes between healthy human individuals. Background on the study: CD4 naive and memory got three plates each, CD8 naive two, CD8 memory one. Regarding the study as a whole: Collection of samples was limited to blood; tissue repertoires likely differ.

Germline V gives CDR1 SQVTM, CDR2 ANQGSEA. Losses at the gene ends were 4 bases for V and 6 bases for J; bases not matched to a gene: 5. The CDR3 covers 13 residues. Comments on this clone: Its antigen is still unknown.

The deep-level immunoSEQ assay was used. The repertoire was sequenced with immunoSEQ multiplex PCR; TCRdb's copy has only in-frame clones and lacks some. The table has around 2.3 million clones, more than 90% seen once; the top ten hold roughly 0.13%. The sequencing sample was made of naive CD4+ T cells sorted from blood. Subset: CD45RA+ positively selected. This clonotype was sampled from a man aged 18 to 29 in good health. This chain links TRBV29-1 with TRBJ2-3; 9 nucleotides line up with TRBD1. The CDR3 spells CSVGQGTGDTQYF. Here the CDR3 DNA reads TGCAGCGTTGGACAGGGGACAGGGGATACGCAGTATTTT.